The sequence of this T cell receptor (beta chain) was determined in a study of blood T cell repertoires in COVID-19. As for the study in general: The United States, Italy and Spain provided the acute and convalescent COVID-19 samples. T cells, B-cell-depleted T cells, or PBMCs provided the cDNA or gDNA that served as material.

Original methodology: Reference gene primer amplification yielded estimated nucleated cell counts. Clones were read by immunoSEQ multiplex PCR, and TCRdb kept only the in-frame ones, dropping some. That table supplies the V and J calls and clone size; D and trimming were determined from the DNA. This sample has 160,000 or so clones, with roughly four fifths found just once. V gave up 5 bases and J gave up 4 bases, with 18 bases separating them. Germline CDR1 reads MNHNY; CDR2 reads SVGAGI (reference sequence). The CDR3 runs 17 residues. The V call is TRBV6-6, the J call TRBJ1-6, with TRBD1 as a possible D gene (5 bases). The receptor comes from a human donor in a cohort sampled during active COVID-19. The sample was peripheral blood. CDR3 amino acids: CASSHRGVLGYNSPLHF. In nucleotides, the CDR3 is TGTGCCAGCAGTCACCGGGGGGTGTTGGGTTATAATTCACCCCTCCACTTT.